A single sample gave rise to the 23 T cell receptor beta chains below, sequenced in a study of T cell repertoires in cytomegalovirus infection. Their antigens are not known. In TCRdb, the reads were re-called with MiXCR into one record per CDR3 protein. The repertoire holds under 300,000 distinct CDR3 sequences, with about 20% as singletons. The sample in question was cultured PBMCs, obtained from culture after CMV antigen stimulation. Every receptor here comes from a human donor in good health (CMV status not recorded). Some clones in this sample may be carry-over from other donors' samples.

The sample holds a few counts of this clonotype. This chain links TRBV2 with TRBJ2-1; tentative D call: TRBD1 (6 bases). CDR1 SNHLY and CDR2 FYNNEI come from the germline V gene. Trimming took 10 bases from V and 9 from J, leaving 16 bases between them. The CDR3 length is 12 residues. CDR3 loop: CATKGGIAEQFF. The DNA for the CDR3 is TGTGCCACAAAAGGGGGTATCGCTGAGCAGTTCTTC.

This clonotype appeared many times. CDR3 bases: TGTGCCAGCAGCCCCGGACTGTACAATGAGCAGTTCTTC. As protein: CASSPGLYNEQFF. The chain combines TRBV12-3 or TRBV12-4 with TRBJ2-1, with TRBD2 as a possible D gene (5 bases). The CDR3 sequence is 13 residues long. V was pared by 6 bases and J by 4 bases, with 10 bases between.

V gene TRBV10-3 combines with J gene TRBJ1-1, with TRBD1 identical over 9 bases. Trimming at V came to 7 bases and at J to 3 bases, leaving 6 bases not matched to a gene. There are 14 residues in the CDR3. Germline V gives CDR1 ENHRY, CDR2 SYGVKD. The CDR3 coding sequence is TGTGCCATCACCGAGACAGGGGGGGACACTGAAGCTTTCTTT. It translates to CAITETGGDTEAFF.

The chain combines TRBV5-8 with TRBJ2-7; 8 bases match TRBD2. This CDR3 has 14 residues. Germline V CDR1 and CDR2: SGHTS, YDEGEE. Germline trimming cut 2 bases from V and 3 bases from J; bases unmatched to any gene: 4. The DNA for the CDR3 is TGTGCCAGCAGCTTACCAGCGGGAGTCTACGAGCAGTACTTC. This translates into CASSLPAGVYEQYF.

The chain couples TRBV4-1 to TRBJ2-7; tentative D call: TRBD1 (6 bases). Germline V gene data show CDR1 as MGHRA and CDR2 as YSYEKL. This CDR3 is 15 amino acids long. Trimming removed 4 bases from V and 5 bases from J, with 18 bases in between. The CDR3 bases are TGCGCCAGCAGCCCTGGGACACTGGCTGGGCACGAGCAGTACTTC. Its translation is CASSPGTLAGHEQYF.

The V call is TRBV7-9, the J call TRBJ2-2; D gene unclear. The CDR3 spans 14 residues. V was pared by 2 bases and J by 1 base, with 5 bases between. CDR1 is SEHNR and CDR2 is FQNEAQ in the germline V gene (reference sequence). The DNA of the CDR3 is TGTGCCAGCAGCTTAAGTCTGAACACCGGGGAGCTGTTTTTT. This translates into CASSLSLNTGELFF.

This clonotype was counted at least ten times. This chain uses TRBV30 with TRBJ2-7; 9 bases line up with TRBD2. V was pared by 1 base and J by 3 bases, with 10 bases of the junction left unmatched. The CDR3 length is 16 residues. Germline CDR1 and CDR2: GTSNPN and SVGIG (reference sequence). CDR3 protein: CAWSAAGGQHYYEQYF. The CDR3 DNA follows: TGTGCCTGGAGTGCCGCGGGGGGGCAACACTACTACGAGCAGTACTTC.

The CDR3 DNA is TGTGCCAGCTCACCAGGGCCCCGAAGTGGAAACACCATATATTTT. This encodes CASSPGPRSGNTIYF. The chain is built from TRBV18 and TRBJ1-3, with D hard to call. The CDR3 runs to 15 residues. Germline V gene sequence: CDR1 KGHSH, CDR2 LQKENI. Trimming shortened V by 2 bases and J by 3 bases, and 11 bases separated the two germline ends.

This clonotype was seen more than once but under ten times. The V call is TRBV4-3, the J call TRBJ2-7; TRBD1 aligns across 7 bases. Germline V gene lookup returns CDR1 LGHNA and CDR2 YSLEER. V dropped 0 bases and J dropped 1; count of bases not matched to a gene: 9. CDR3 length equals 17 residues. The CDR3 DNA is TGCGCCAGCAGCCAAGATCAGGTGGGCAGGGGGTCCTACGAGCAGTACTTC. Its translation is CASSQDQVGRGSYEQYF.

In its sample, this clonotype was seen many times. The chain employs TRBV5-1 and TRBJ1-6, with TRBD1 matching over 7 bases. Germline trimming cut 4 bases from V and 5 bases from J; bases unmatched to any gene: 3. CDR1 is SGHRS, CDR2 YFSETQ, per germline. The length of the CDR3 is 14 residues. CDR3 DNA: TGCGCCAGCAGCGTAGGACAGGATAATTCACCCCTCCACTTT. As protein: CASSVGQDNSPLHF.

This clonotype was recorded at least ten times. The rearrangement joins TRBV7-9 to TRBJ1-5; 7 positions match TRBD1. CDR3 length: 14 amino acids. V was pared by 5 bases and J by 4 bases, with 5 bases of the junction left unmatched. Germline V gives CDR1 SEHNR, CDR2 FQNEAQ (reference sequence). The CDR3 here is CASSRTGLNQPQHF. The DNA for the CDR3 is TGTGCCAGCAGCAGGACAGGACTTAATCAGCCCCAGCATTTT.

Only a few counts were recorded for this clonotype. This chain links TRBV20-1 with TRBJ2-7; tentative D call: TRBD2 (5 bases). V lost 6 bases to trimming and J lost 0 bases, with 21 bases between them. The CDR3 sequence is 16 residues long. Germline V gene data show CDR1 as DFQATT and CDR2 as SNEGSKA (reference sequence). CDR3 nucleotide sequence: TGCAGTGCCATTGGGATCAGCGGCCAAAGCTCCTACGAGCAGTACTTC. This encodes CSAIGISGQSSYEQYF.

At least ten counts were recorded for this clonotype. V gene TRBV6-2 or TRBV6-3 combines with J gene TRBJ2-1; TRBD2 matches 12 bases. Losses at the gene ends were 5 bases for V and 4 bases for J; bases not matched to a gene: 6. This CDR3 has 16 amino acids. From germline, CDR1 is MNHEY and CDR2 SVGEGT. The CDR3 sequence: CASSQLAGGYYNEQFF. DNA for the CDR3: TGTGCCAGCAGTCAACTAGCGGGAGGTTATTACAATGAGCAGTTCTTC.

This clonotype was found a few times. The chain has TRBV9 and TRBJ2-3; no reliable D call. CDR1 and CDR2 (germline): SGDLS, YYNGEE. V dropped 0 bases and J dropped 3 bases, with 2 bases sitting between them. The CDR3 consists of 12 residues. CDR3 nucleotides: TGTGCCAGCAGCGTAGAAACAGATACGCAGTATTTT. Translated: CASSVETDTQYF.

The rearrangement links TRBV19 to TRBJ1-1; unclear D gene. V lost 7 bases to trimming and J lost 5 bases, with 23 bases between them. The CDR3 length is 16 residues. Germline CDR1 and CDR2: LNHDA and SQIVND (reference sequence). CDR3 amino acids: CASTDAPLDPRTEAFF. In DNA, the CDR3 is TGTGCCAGTACTGACGCCCCCCTTGATCCGAGGACTGAAGCTTTCTTT.

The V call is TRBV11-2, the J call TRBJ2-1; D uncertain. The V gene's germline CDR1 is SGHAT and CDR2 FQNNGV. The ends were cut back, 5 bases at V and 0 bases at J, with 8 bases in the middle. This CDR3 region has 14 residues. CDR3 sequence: CASSPRPSYNEQFF. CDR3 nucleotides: TGTGCCAGCAGCCCCCGGCCCTCCTACAATGAGCAGTTCTTC.

Here the CDR3 reads CAGETGSGTDTQYF. CDR3 nucleotides: TGTGCCGGGGAGACAGGGTCCGGCACAGATACGCAGTATTTT. The V call is TRBV7-9, the J call TRBJ2-3; 7 bases agree with TRBD1. The germline CDR1 and CDR2 sequences are SEHNR and FQNEAQ (reference sequence). Trimming took 11 bases from V and 1 from J; bases not matched to a gene: 9. There are 14 residues in the CDR3.

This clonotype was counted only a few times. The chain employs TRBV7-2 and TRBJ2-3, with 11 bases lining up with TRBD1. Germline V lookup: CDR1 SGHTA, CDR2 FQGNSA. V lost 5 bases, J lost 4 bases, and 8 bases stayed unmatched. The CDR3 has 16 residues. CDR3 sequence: CASSPWTGGMADTQYF. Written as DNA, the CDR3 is TGTGCCAGCAGCCCCTGGACAGGGGGCATGGCAGATACGCAGTATTTT.

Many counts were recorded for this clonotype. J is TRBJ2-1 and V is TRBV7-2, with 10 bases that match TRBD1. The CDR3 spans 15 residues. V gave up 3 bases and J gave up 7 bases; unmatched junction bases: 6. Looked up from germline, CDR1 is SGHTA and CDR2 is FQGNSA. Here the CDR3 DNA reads TGTGCCAGCAGCTTCGGGACAGGGGAATCAAATGAGCAGTTCTTC. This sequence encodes CASSFGTGESNEQFF.

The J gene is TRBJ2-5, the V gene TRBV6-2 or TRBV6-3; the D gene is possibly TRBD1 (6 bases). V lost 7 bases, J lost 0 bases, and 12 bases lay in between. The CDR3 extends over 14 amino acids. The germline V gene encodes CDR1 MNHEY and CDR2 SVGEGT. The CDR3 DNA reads TGTGCCAGCACCGGTCAGGGGAACCAAGAGACCCAGTACTTC. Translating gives CASTGQGNQETQYF.

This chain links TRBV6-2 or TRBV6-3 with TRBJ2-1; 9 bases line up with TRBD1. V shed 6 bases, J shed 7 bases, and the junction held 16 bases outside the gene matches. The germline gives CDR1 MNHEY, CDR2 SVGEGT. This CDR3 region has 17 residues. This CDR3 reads CASRRSRGTGFTNEQFF. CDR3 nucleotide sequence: TGTGCCAGCAGACGTAGCCGGGGGACAGGGTTCACTAATGAGCAGTTCTTC.

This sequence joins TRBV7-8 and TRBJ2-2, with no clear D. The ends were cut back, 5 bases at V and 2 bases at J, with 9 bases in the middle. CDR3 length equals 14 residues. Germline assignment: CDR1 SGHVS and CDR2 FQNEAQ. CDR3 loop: CASSPRRNTGELFF. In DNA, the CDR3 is TGTGCCAGCAGCCCGCGCCGAAACACCGGGGAGCTGTTTTTT.

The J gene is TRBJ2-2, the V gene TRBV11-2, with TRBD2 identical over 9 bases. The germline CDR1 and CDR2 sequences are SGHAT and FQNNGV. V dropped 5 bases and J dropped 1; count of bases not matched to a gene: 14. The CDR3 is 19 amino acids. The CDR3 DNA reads TGTGCCAGCAGCCCAATGACGGGGACTAGCCCTGGGAACACCGGGGAGCTGTTTTTT. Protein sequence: CASSPMTGTSPGNTGELFF.